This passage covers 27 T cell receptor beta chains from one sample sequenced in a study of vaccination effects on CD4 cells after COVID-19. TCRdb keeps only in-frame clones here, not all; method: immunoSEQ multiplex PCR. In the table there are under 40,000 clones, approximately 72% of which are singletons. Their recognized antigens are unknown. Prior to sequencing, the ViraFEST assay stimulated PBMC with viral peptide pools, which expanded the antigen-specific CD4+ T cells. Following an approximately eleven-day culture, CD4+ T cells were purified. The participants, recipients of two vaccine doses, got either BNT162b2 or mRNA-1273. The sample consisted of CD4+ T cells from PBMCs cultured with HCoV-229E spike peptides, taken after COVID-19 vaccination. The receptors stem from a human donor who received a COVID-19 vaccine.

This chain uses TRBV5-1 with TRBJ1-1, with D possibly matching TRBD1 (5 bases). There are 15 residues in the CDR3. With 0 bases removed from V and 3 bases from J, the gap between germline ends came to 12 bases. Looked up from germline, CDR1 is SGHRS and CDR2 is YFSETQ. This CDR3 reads CASSLAQGGDTEAFF. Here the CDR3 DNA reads TGCGCCAGCAGCTTGGCGCAGGGTGGGGACACTGAAGCTTTCTTT. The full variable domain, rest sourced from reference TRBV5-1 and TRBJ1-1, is KAGVTQTPRYLIKTRGQQVTLSCSPISGHRSVSWYQQTPGQGLQFLFEYFSETQRNKGNFPGRFSGRQFSNSRSEMNVSTLELGDSALYLCASSLAQGGDTEAFFGQGTRLTVV.

This chain's CDR3 is CASSTGTATEAFF. CDR3 bases: TGTGCCAGTAGTACTGGGACAGCCACTGAAGCTTTCTTT. The chain joins TRBV19 to TRBJ1-1, with 7 nucleotides matching TRBD1. The V segment lost 4 bases and the J segment 4 bases; nucleotides outside the gene matches: 3. Germline CDR1 and CDR2: LNHDA and SQIVND (reference sequence). The length of the CDR3 is 13 residues.

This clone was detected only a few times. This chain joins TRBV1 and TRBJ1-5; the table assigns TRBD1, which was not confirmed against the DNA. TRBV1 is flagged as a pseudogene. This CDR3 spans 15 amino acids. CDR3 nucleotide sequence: TGCACCAGCAGCCGCACGACAGGGGCCAATCAGCCCCAGCATTTT. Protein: CTSSRTTGANQPQHF.

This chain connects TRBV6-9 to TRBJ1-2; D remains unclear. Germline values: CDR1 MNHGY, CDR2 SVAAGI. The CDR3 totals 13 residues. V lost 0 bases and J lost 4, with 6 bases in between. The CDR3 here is CASSYSSIYGYTF. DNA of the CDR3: TGTGCCAGCAGTTATTCGTCCATCTATGGCTACACCTTC.

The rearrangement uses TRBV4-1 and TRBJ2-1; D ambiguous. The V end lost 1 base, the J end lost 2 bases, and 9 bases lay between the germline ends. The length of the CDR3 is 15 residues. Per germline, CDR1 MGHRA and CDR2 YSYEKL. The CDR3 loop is CASSQGVVPYNEQFF. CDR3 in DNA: TGCGCCAGCAGCCAAGGGGTGGTCCCCTACAATGAGCAGTTCTTC.

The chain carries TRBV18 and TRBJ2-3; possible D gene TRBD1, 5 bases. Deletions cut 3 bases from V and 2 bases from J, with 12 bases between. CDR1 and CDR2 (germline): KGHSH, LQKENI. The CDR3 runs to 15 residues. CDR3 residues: CASSPQGGPTDTQYF. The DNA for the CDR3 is TGTGCCAGCTCACCGCAGGGTGGCCCCACAGATACGCAGTATTTT. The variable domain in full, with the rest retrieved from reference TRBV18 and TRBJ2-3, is NAGVMQNPRHLVRRRGQEARLRCSPMKGHSHVYWYRQLPEEGLKFMVYLQKENIIDESGMPKERFSAEFPKEGPSILRIQQVVRGDSAAYFCASSPQGGPTDTQYFGPGTRLTVL.

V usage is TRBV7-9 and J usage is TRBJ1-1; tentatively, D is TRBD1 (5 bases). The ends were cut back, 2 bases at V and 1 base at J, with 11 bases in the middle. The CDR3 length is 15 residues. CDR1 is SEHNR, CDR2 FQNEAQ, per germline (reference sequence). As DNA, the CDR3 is TGTGCCAGCAGCTTACCCGGAACAGGGAACACTGAAGCTTTCTTT. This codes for CASSLPGTGNTEAFF.

The CDR3 here is CASSQPGGSPLHF. The CDR3 nucleotides are TGTGCCAGCAGCCAACCGGGGGGTTCACCCCTCCACTTT. The chain uses TRBV3-1 (or the pseudogene TRBV3-2) and TRBJ1-6; perhaps TRBD1 as D (5 bases). Germline CDR1 and CDR2: LGHDT and YNNKEL (reference sequence). Between the trimmed V and J ends, which lost 2 bases and 9 bases, there was a span of 8 bases. CDR3 size: 13 residues.

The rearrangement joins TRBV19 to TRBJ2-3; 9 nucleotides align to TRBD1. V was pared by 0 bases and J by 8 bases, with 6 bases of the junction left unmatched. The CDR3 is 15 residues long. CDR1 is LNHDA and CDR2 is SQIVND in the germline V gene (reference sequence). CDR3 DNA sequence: TGTGCCAGTAGTATAGACGGGACAGGGAGGGGTACGCAGTATTTT. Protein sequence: CASSIDGTGRGTQYF.

DNA of the CDR3: TGTGCCAGCAGCCAATTCGACGTTACTGACAATGAGCAGTTCTTC. This gives the protein CASSQFDVTDNEQFF. The chain links TRBV16 to TRBJ2-1; D remains ambiguous. V dropped 1 base and J dropped 5 bases, with 12 bases sitting between them. The CDR3 spans 15 residues. Germline V gene lookup returns CDR1 KGHSY and CDR2 FQNENV.

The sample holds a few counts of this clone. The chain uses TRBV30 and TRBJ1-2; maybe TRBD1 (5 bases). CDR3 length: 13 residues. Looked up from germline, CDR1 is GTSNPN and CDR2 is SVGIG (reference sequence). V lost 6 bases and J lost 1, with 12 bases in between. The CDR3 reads CACPGGDNYGYTF. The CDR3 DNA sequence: TGTGCCTGCCCCGGGGGGGATAACTATGGCTACACCTTC. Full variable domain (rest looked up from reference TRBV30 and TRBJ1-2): SQTIHQWPATLVQPVGSPLSLECTVEGTSNPNLYWYRQAAGRGLQLLFYSVGIGQISSEVPQNLSASRPQDRQFILSSKKLLLSDSGFYLCACPGGDNYGYTFGSGTRLTVV.

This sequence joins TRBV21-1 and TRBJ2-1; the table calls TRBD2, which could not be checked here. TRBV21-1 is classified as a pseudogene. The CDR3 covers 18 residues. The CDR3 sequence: CASSKGELAGALGGGQFF. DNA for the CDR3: TGTGCCAGCAGCAAGGGGGAGCTAGCGGGGGCCCTAGGGGGAGGGCAGTTCTTC.

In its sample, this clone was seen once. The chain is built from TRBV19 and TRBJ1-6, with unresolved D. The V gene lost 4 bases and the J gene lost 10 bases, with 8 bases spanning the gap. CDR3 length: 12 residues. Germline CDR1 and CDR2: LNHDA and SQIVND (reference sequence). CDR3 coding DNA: TGTGCCAGTAGTAGCGGAGGGTCACCCCTCCACTTT. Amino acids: CASSSGGSPLHF.

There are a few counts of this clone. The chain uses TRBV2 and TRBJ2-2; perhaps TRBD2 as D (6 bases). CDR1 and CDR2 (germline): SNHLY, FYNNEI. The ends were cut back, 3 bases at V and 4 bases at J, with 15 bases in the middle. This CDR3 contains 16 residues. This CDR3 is CASSDRGYGSTGELFF. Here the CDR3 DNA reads TGTGCCAGCAGTGACCGGGGGTATGGGAGCACCGGGGAGCTGTTTTTT. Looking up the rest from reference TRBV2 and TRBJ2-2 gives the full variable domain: EPEVTQTPSHQVTQMGQEVILRCVPISNHLYFYWYRQILGQKVEFLVSFYNNEISEKSEIFDDQFSVERPDGSNFTLKIRSTKLEDSAMYFCASSDRGYGSTGELFFGEGSRLTVL.

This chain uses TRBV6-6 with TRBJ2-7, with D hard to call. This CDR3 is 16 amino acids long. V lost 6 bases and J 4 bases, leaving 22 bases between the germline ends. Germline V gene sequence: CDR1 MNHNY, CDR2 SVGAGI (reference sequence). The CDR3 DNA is TGTGCCAGCAGCCGCCGTGGTGGCCAGCGAGAATACGAGCAGTACTTC. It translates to CASSRRGGQREYEQYF.

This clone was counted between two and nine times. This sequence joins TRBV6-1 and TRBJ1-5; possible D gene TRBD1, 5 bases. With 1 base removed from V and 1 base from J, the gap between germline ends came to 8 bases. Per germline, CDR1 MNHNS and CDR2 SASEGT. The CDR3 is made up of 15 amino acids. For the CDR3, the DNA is TGTGCCAGCAGTGAAGAGGGGTTGAGCAATCAGCCCCAGCATTTT. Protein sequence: CASSEEGLSNQPQHF.

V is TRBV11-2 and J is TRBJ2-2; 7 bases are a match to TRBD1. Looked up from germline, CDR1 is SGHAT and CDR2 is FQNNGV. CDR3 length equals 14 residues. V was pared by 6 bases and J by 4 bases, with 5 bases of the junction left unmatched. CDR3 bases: TGTGCCAGCAGTAAGGGGGCGCCCACCGGGGAGCTGTTTTTT. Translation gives CASSKGAPTGELFF.

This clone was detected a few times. The CDR3 here is CAWSSGENQPQHF. The DNA for the CDR3 is TGTGCCTGGAGTAGCGGGGAAAATCAGCCCCAGCATTTT. V gene TRBV30 combines with J gene TRBJ1-5; D remains ambiguous. Germline V gene sequence: CDR1 GTSNPN, CDR2 SVGIG (reference sequence). V was trimmed by 2 bases and J by 4 bases, leaving 9 bases between them. This CDR3 comprises 13 residues.

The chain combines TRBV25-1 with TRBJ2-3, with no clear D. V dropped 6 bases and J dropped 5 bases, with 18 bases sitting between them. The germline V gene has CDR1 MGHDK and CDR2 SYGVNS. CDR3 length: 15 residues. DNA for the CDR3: TGTGCCAGCAGGTCGGGCTCAAACAGAGGAGATACGCAGTATTTT. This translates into CASRSGSNRGDTQYF.

The DNA for the CDR3 is TGTGCCAGTAGTCCTGGGACAGGAATAACAGATACGCAGTATTTT. This translates into CASSPGTGITDTQYF. The chain is built from TRBV19 and TRBJ2-3, with 8 bases aligning to TRBD1. The V and J ends lost 5 bases and 3 bases, in that order; junction bases with no gene match: 7. The CDR3 loop spans 15 amino acids. The germline V gene encodes CDR1 LNHDA and CDR2 SQIVND (reference sequence).

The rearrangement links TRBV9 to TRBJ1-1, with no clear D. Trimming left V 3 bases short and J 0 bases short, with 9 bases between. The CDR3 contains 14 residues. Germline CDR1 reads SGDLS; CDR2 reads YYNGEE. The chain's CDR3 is CASSADIMNTEAFF. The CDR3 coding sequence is TGTGCCAGCAGCGCCGATATTATGAACACTGAAGCTTTCTTT.

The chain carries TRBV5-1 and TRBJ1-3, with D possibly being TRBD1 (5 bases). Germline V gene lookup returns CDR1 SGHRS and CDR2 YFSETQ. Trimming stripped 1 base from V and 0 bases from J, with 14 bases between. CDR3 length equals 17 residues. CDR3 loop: CASSLRAQGLSGNTIYF. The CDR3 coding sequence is TGCGCCAGCAGCTTGAGGGCGCAGGGCCTCTCTGGAAACACCATATATTTT.

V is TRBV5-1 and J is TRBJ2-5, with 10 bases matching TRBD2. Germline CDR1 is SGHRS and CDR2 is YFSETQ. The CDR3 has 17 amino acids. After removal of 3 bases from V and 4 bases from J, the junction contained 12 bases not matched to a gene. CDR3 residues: CASSSTVSSGSGETQYF. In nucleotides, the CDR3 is TGCGCCAGCAGCTCGACAGTTTCTAGCGGGAGCGGAGAGACCCAGTACTTC.

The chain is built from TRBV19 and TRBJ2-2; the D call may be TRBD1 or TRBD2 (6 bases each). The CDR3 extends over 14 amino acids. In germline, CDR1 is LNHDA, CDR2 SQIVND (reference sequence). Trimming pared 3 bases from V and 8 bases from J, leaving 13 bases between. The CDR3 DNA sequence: TGTGCCAGTAGTATGGGCAGGGGAGGAGGGGAGCTGTTTTTT. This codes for CASSMGRGGGELFF. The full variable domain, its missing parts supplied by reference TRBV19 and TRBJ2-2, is DGGITQSPKYLFRKEGQNVTLSCEQNLNHDAMYWYRQDPGQGLRLIYYSQIVNDFQKGDIAEGYSVSREKKESFPLTVTSAQKNPTAFYLCASSMGRGGGELFFGEGSRLTVL.

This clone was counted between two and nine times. In DNA, the CDR3 is TGCGCCAGCAGCCAGACGGGGAAGGGCAATCAGCCCCAGCATTTT. It encodes CASSQTGKGNQPQHF. The J gene is TRBJ1-5, the V gene TRBV4-1; D gene unclear. Per the germline V gene, CDR1 is MGHRA and CDR2 is YSYEKL. Trimming took 3 bases from V and 2 from J, leaving 11 bases between them. The CDR3 covers 15 residues.

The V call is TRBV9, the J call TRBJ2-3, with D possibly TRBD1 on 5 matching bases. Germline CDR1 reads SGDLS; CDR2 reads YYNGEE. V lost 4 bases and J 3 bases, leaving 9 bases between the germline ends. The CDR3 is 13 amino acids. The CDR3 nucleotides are TGTGCCAGCAGCCTAGGGGTAACAGATACGCAGTATTTT. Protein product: CASSLGVTDTQYF.

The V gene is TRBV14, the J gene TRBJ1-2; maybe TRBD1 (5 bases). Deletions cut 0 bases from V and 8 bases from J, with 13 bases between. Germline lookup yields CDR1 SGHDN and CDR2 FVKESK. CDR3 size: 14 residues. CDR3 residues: CASSQDRRGEGYTF. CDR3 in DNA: TGTGCCAGCAGCCAAGATCGGAGGGGTGAAGGCTACACCTTC.